The 20 T cell receptor beta chains below all came from one sample that was sequenced in a study of T cells in narcolepsy (dated by TCRdb to the late 2010s). To prepare the library, the immunoSEQ multiplex PCR assay was applied. TCRdb stores this immuneACCESS table with in-frame sequences only. Part of the clones is absent; in the studies checked, under half of the shortfall reflects unresolved V genes, and no reason is known for the rest. This sample comprises fewer than 35,000 clones, 75% to 85% of them detected only once. Approximately 1% of the sample lies in the top ten. The sample taken for sequencing was CD45RA- memory CD4+ T cells from PBMCs. The cell subset or site label, as the study defines it: memory T cells sorted ex vivo from peripheral blood. The receptors derive from a human donor with narcolepsy.

V usage is TRBV11-3 and J usage is TRBJ2-7, with D tentatively TRBD1 (5 bases). This CDR3 has 13 residues. CDR1 SGHNT and CDR2 YENEEA come from the germline V gene. V lost 5 bases and J 3 bases, leaving 11 bases between the germline ends. CDR3 protein: CASSRQFNYEQYF. The DNA for the CDR3 is TGTGCCAGCAGCAGACAGTTTAACTACGAGCAGTACTTC. Full variable domain (outside the CDR3, taken from reference TRBV11-3 and TRBJ2-7): EAGVVQSPRYKIIEKKQPVAFWCNPISGHNTLYWYLQNLGQGPELLIRYENEEAVDDSQLPKDRFSAERLKGVDSTLKIQPAELGDSAVYLCASSRQFNYEQYFGPGTRLTVT.

The chain combines TRBV5-4 with TRBJ2-1; 13 bases align to TRBD2. The CDR3 loop spans 15 amino acids. Germline CDR1 reads SGHNT; CDR2 reads YYREEE (reference sequence). The ends lost 3 bases at V and 10 bases at J; junction bases unmatched: 7. Written as DNA, the CDR3 is TGTGCCAGCAGCTCACTAGCGGGAGGGCCGAGGGAGCAGTTCTTC. Amino acids: CASSSLAGGPREQFF.

This clone was recorded a few times. This chain links TRBV27 with TRBJ1-1; D is undetermined. Germline V lookup: CDR1 MNHEY, CDR2 SMNVEV (reference sequence). CDR3 length equals 13 residues. Trimming shortened V by 7 bases and J by 0 bases, and 9 bases separated the two germline ends. The CDR3 spells CASKGSLNTEAFF. Written as DNA, the CDR3 is TGTGCCAGCAAGGGCAGCTTGAACACTGAAGCTTTCTTT.

CDR3 DNA: TGTGCCAGCAGTGAATTGGAACTAGCGGAGAAAACAGATACGCAGTATTTT. This gives the protein CASSELELAEKTDTQYF. The chain carries TRBV25-1 and TRBJ2-3, with 8 positions matching TRBD2. The CDR3 loop spans 17 amino acids. The junction had 9 bases not matched to a gene; V was cut back by 1 base and J by 3 bases. Per germline, CDR1 MGHDK and CDR2 SYGVNS.

This clone has a single count. This chain links TRBV19 with TRBJ1-6; D is unresolved. CDR1 and CDR2 (germline): LNHDA, SQIVND (reference sequence). Deletions cut 5 bases from V and 10 bases from J, with 12 bases between. The CDR3 runs to 13 residues. The CDR3 loop is CASSFDRDSPLHF. The CDR3 coding sequence is TGTGCCAGTAGTTTCGATCGAGACTCACCCCTCCACTTT.

The CDR3 DNA reads TGTGCCAGCAGTTCGCCAGGGGAGGAGACCCAGTACTTC. Protein: CASSSPGEETQYF. The rearrangement uses TRBV6-5 and TRBJ2-5, with a tentative D call TRBD1 (6 bases). Germline V gene sequence: CDR1 MNHEY, CDR2 SVGAGI. V was trimmed by 4 bases and J by 5 bases, leaving 11 bases between them. The CDR3 is 13 residues long.

J is TRBJ2-5 and V is TRBV7-6; 12 positions agree with TRBD2. TRBJ2-7 matches the DNA end more closely, so the J call is doubtful. This CDR3 has 16 amino acids. The germline V gene has CDR1 SGHVS and CDR2 FNYEAQ. CDR3 amino acids: CASSRRTSGTFYEQYF. The CDR3 nucleotides read TGTGCCAGCAGCAGAAGGACTAGCGGGACCTTCTACGAGCAGTACTTC.

The chain recombines TRBV7-6 with TRBJ1-1; maybe TRBD1 (6 bases). CDR3 length equals 14 residues. With 1 base removed from V and 8 bases from J, the gap between germline ends came to 14 bases. Per germline, CDR1 SGHVS and CDR2 FNYEAQ. For the CDR3, the DNA is TGTGCCAGCAGCTTAGGTGGGGGGCGAGGCGAAGCTTTCTTT. Protein product: CASSLGGGRGEAFF.

The CDR3 is CASSATVTSEKLFF. Here the CDR3 DNA reads TGTGCCAGCAGTGCGACAGTTACGAGTGAAAAACTGTTTTTT. The chain joins TRBV6-1 to TRBJ1-4; D perhaps matches TRBD1 (5 bases). The CDR3 has 14 residues. V lost 4 bases and J lost 7, with 13 bases in between. The germline V gene encodes CDR1 MNHNS and CDR2 SASEGT.

V usage is TRBV30 and J usage is TRBJ1-1; no definite D call. Trimming removed 0 bases from V and 0 bases from J, with 8 bases in between. CDR3 size: 14 residues. The germline V gene encodes CDR1 GTSNPN and CDR2 SVGIG (reference sequence). CDR3 residues: CAWSVGTVNTEAFF. CDR3 coding DNA: TGTGCCTGGAGTGTGGGAACAGTGAACACTGAAGCTTTCTTT.

CDR3 loop: CASSHGLAGGPSSYNEQFF. The CDR3 DNA reads TGTGCCAGCAGCCATGGACTAGCGGGAGGTCCTAGCTCCTACAATGAGCAGTTCTTC. The chain joins TRBV7-9 to TRBJ2-1, with 14 bases lining up with TRBD2. The CDR3 extends over 19 amino acids. Trimming cost V 5 bases and J 0 bases; bases outside gene matches: 9. Germline V gene sequence: CDR1 SEHNR, CDR2 FQNEAQ (reference sequence).

A single count supports this clone. This chain uses TRBV13 with TRBJ1-1; no clear D gene. CDR1 PRHDT and CDR2 FYEKMQ come from the germline V gene (reference sequence). The V and J ends lost 5 bases and 8 bases respectively, with 15 bases between them. CDR3 length: 13 residues. The CDR3 bases are TGTGCCAGCAGCCCTACTGGGATTCTGGAAGCTTTCTTT. Protein sequence: CASSPTGILEAFF.

This sequence joins TRBV28 and TRBJ2-7, with 10 bases matching TRBD1. The V gene end was trimmed by 9 bases and the J gene end by 7 bases; junction bases not matched to a gene: 15. Germline V gene lookup returns CDR1 MDHEN and CDR2 SYDVKM. The CDR3 length is 15 residues. The CDR3 region has the DNA TGTGCCAGTATCCCCGGGACAGGGGCACTGAGAGAGCAGTACTTC. Translated, it gives CASIPGTGALREQYF.

The chain couples TRBV18 to TRBJ1-4; D might be TRBD1 (5 bases). CDR3 length: 15 residues. Germline CDR1 reads KGHSH; CDR2 reads LQKENI. V was pared by 3 bases and J by 3 bases, with 11 bases between. The CDR3 spells CASSPPDRANEKLFF. In nucleotides, the CDR3 is TGTGCCAGCTCACCCCCCGACAGAGCTAATGAAAAACTGTTTTTT.

In DNA, the CDR3 is TGTGCCAGCAGTATAAGACTAGCGGGCACCGGGGAGCTGTTTTTT. The encoded protein is CASSIRLAGTGELFF. The rearrangement uses TRBV27 and TRBJ2-2, with 10 bases that match TRBD2. V lost 5 bases and J lost 4; bases outside the gene matches: 4. Per the germline V gene, CDR1 is MNHEY and CDR2 is SMNVEV (reference sequence). The CDR3 covers 15 residues.

The chain uses TRBV18 and TRBJ2-1; D is perhaps TRBD1 or TRBD2 (5 bases each). Germline V CDR1 and CDR2: KGHSH, LQKENI. With 2 bases removed from V and 4 bases from J, the gap between germline ends came to 9 bases. This CDR3 is 14 amino acids long. The CDR3 loop is CASSPSEGYNEQFF. CDR3 bases: TGTGCCAGCTCACCATCCGAGGGGTACAATGAGCAGTTCTTC.

The chain is built from TRBV30 and TRBJ2-7; 7 nucleotides match TRBD1. Per germline, CDR1 GTSNPN and CDR2 SVGIG (reference sequence). The V segment lost 4 bases and the J segment 1 base; nucleotides outside the gene matches: 1. This CDR3 region has 12 residues. CDR3 amino acids: CAWTRGSYEQYF. The DNA of the CDR3 is TGTGCCTGGACCAGGGGGTCCTACGAGCAGTACTTC.

The chain links TRBV6-5 to TRBJ1-6; D unclear. Germline V CDR1 and CDR2: MNHEY, SVGAGI. Trimming left V 7 bases short and J 6 bases short, with 10 bases between. CDR3 size: 13 residues. The CDR3 nucleotides are TGTGCCAGCACGAAAACCGCTAATTCACCCCTCCACTTT. Protein product: CASTKTANSPLHF.

V and J are TRBV6-6 and TRBJ2-1; no clear D gene. V was clipped by 8 bases and J by 3 bases, with 14 bases between them. CDR3 length: 14 residues. The germline CDR1 and CDR2 sequences are MNHNY and SVGAGI (reference sequence). CDR3 bases: TGTGCCAGCTGGTACAGCGCCGTCTACAATGAGCAGTTCTTC. Encoded protein: CASWYSAVYNEQFF.

The chain's CDR3 is CASRRHEGLADQYF. The CDR3 DNA reads TGTGCCAGCAGGAGACATGAGGGACTAGCGGATCAGTACTTC. The chain joins TRBV6-5 to TRBJ2-7, with TRBD2 matching 11 bases. CDR3 size: 14 residues. The V segment lost 6 bases and the J segment 10 bases; nucleotides outside the gene matches: 11. CDR1 MNHEY and CDR2 SVGAGI come from the germline V gene.